This T cell receptor (beta chain) comes out of a study of T cell responses to AZD1222 COVID-19 vaccine. Study-wide findings and caveats: Spike was spanned by vaccine-associated CD4 TCRs, with dominance at 160-218 and 743-854.

The CDR3 totals 17 residues. Germline CDR1 and CDR2: KGHSH and LQKENI. The germline V and J ends were trimmed by 5 bases and 0 bases, with 17 bases remaining between them. A note on this clone: Its antigen is not identified.

The assay was immunoSEQ multiplex PCR, and TCRdb's table has in-frame clones only and misses some. This table holds about 160,000 clones, about 90% found once. V and J are TRBV18 and TRBJ1-3; D not resolved. This specimen consisted of peripheral blood, obtained on day 0 of AZD1222 vaccination. This TCR came from an adult in good health. CDR3 residues: CASSSATGGFSGNTIYF. The CDR3, as DNA: TGTGCCAGCTCATCCGCCACCGGAGGATTCTCTGGAAACACCATATATTTT.